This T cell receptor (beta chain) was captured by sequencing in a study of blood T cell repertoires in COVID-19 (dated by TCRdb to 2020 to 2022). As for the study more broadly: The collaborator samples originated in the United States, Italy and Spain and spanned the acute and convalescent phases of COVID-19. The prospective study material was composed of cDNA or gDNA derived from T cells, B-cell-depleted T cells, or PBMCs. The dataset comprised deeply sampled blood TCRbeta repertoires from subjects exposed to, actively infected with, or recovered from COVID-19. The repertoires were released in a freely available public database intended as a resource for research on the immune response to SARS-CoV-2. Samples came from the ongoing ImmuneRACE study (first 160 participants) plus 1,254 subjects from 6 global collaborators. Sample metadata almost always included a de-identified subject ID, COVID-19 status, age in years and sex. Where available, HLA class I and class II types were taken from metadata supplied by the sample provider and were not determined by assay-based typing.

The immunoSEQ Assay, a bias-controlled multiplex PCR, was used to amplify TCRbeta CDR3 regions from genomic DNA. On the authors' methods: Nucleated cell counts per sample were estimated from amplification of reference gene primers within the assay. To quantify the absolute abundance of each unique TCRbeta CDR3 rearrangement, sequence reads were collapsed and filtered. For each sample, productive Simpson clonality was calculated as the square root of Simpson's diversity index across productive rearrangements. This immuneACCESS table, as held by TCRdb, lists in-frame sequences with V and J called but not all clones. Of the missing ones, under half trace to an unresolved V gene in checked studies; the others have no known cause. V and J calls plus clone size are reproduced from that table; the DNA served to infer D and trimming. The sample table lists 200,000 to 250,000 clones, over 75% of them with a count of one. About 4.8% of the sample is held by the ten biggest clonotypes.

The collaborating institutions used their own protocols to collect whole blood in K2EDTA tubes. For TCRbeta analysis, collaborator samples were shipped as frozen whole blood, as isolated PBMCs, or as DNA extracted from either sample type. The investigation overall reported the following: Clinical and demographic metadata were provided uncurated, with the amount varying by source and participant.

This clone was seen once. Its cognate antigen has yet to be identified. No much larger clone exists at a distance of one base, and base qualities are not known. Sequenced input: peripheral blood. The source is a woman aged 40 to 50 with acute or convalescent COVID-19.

The nucleotide sequence is given as TGTGCCAGCCAGGGGGCGACAGATACGCAGTATTTT. Translation gives CASQGATDTQYF. This chain joins TRBV4-2 to TRBJ2-3, with 8 bases in between that match TRBD1. CDR1 is given as LGHNA and CDR2 as YNFKEQ, both from the germline V gene. Inclusive of the bounding cysteine and phenylalanine, the CDR3 is 12 residues long. CDR3 DNA is the only sequence kept; it has 36 bases, read in frame from the first base. Trimming accounts for 8 bases at V and 3 bases at J, while the number of junction bases matched to no gene is 1.